These 21 T cell receptor beta chains were sequenced from one sample in a study of blood T cell repertoires in COVID-19. Method: immunoSEQ multiplex PCR; TCRdb's copy keeps in-frame clones and lacks some. The top ten hold roughly 15% of the sample, which has approximately 84,000 clones, about 80% seen once. The source material was peripheral blood. These TCRs come from a human donor in a cohort sampled during active COVID-19.

The chain uses TRBV19 and TRBJ1-1, with unresolved D. From germline, CDR1 is LNHDA and CDR2 SQIVND (reference sequence). CDR3 length: 15 amino acids. V gave up 6 bases and J gave up 4 bases, with 18 bases separating them. In DNA, the CDR3 is TGTGCCAGTAGGCTGACGGGCCGGAGGAGCACTGAAGCTTTCTTT. Its protein is CASRLTGRRSTEAFF.

The rearrangement links TRBV3-1 (or the pseudogene TRBV3-2) to TRBJ2-1; TRBD2 aligns across 7 bases. The V and J ends lost 5 bases and 10 bases, in that order; junction bases with no gene match: 5. Germline V gene data show CDR1 as LGHDT and CDR2 as YNNKEL (reference sequence). The CDR3 sequence is 12 residues long. Here the CDR3 reads CASSSRRGEQFF. CDR3 bases: TGTGCCAGCAGCAGTCGGCGGGGGGAGCAGTTCTTC.

The V and J genes are TRBV19 and TRBJ1-6; TRBD1 matches 11 bases. This CDR3 spans 13 amino acids. After removal of 8 bases from V and 9 bases from J, the junction contained 3 bases not matched to a gene. In germline, CDR1 is LNHDA, CDR2 SQIVND (reference sequence). In nucleotides, the CDR3 is TGTGCCAGTTCGGGACAGGGGGTTTCACCCCTCCACTTT. The encoded protein is CASSGQGVSPLHF.

V gene TRBV28 combines with J gene TRBJ2-1; 8 positions match TRBD2. This CDR3 is built from 16 residues. Trimming cost V 6 bases and J 3 bases; bases outside gene matches: 10. Germline CDR1 reads MDHEN; CDR2 reads SYDVKM. CDR3 amino acids: CASRSPRGVHYNEQFF. CDR3 nucleotides: TGTGCCAGCAGATCCCCGCGGGGGGTGCACTACAATGAGCAGTTCTTC.

This chain links TRBV6-5 with TRBJ2-2; 11 bases are a match to TRBD1. Trimming removed 8 bases from V and 5 bases from J; junction bases left unmatched: 7. CDR1 and CDR2 from the germline V gene are MNHEY and SVGAGI. CDR3 length: 15 amino acids. The CDR3, as DNA: TGTGCCAGCGGCCGTGGGACAGGGGGGACCGGGGAGCTGTTTTTT. It is translated as CASGRGTGGTGELFF.

This clone occurred once. CDR3 amino acids: CASSLDRGEAFF. CDR3 nucleotides: TGCGCCAGCAGCTTGGATCGGGGTGAAGCTTTCTTT. The rearrangement joins TRBV5-1 to TRBJ1-1; D remains ambiguous. Germline CDR1 and CDR2: SGHRS and YFSETQ. V was pared by 0 bases and J by 7 bases, with 7 bases between. The CDR3 sequence is 12 residues long.

In DNA, the CDR3 is TGTGCCAGCAGTTTCAGTGCAAATGGCTACACCTTC. As protein: CASSFSANGYTF. The chain is built from TRBV28 and TRBJ1-2; D not resolved. The germline CDR1 and CDR2 sequences are MDHEN and SYDVKM. The CDR3 is 12 residues long. The V end lost 3 bases, the J end lost 6 bases, and 8 bases lay between the germline ends.

This rearrangement joins TRBV2 to TRBJ2-7, with 7 bases that match TRBD1. V lost 4 bases and J lost 7; bases outside the gene matches: 13. The CDR3 totals 15 residues. Germline V gene sequence: CDR1 SNHLY, CDR2 FYNNEI. CDR3 sequence (DNA): TGTGCCAGCAGTGCCCGACAGGGTTCAGGGAAAGAGCAGTACTTC. Its protein is CASSARQGSGKEQYF.

CDR3 in DNA: TGTGCCAGCAGTTACTCACCCAGGGGGAGGACTGAAGCTTTCTTT. Translated, it gives CASSYSPRGRTEAFF. The chain is built from TRBV6-2 or TRBV6-3 and TRBJ1-1, with TRBD1 matching over 7 bases. This CDR3 has 15 amino acids. The J segment lost 5 bases and the V segment lost 0 bases, leaving 6 bases of the junction unmatched. Germline lookup yields CDR1 MNHEY and CDR2 SVGEGT.

The genes are TRBV2 and TRBJ2-1; 13 nucleotides agree with TRBD2. CDR3 length: 12 residues. J lost 16 bases, V lost 6 bases, and 6 bases had no gene match. Per the germline V gene, CDR1 is SNHLY and CDR2 is FYNNEI. For the CDR3, the DNA is TGTGCCAGCAGACTAGCGGGAGGGCATTATTTCTTC. Translated: CASRLAGGHYFF.

V is TRBV19 and J is TRBJ1-1; weak D call: TRBD1 (6 bases). The V gene's germline CDR1 is LNHDA and CDR2 SQIVND (reference sequence). The CDR3 sequence is 13 residues long. V was pared by 4 bases and J by 0 bases, with 6 bases between. CDR3: CASSKGVNTEAFF. CDR3 DNA: TGTGCCAGTAGTAAGGGGGTGAACACTGAAGCTTTCTTT.

V and J are TRBV3-1 (or the pseudogene TRBV3-2) and TRBJ2-7, with 7 bases lining up with TRBD2. Unmatched junction bases numbered 11, after V lost 4 bases and J lost 2 bases. The germline CDR1 and CDR2 sequences are LGHDT and YNNKEL (reference sequence). The CDR3 consists of 16 residues. The CDR3 sequence is CASSRFLAVLPYEQYF. Here the CDR3 DNA reads TGTGCCAGCAGCCGTTTTCTAGCGGTTCTACCCTACGAGCAGTACTTC.

J is TRBJ2-1 and V is TRBV10-3; D is possibly TRBD2 (6 bases). V shed 6 bases and J shed 3 bases, with 15 bases lying between them. Germline CDR1 and CDR2: ENHRY and SYGVKD. There are 15 residues in the CDR3. The CDR3 region has the DNA TGTGCCATCAGGGTTAGCGGATCAGACTACAATGAGCAGTTCTTC. Translating gives CAIRVSGSDYNEQFF.

The gene calls are TRBV27 and TRBJ1-5; the match to TRBD1 covers 7 bases. The V gene's germline CDR1 is MNHEY and CDR2 SMNVEV (reference sequence). V lost 6 bases to trimming and J lost 5 bases; unmatched junction nucleotides: 4. The CDR3 consists of 13 residues. CDR3 residues: CASSRTGHQPQHF. CDR3 DNA sequence: TGTGCCAGCAGCAGGACAGGCCATCAGCCCCAGCATTTT.

J is TRBJ2-2 and V is TRBV15; 7 bases are shared with TRBD1. Germline loops: CDR1 LNHNV, CDR2 YYDKDF (reference sequence). V lost 4 bases and J lost 1; bases outside the gene matches: 9. The CDR3 is 17 residues long. The DNA of the CDR3 is TGTGCCACCAGCAACTCCCGACAGGGCGTGAACACCGGGGAGCTGTTTTTT. This gives the protein CATSNSRQGVNTGELFF. The full variable domain, in which reference TRBV15 and TRBJ2-2 provide the parts outside the CDR3, is DAMVIQNPRYQVTQFGKPVTLSCSQTLNHNVMYWYQQKSSQAPKLLFHYYDKDFNNEADTPDNFQSRRPNTSFCFLDIRSPGLGDTAMYLCATSNSRQGVNTGELFFGEGSRLTVL.

The rearrangement joins TRBV3-1 (or the pseudogene TRBV3-2) to TRBJ2-7; 9 positions agree with TRBD1. CDR1 LGHDT and CDR2 YNNKEL come from the germline V gene (reference sequence). The CDR3 has 14 residues. The trim removed 4 bases at V and 1 base at J, leaving 2 bases unmatched. This chain's CDR3 is CASSRQGVSYEQYF. The CDR3 DNA reads TGTGCCAGCAGCCGACAGGGGGTTTCCTACGAGCAGTACTTC.

This chain links TRBV12-5 with TRBJ1-3; possibly TRBD1 for D (6 bases). The CDR3 has 22 residues. Trimming took 2 bases from V and 2 from J, leaving 31 bases between them. Germline V gene sequence: CDR1 LGHNT, CDR2 FRNRAP. CDR3 in amino acids: CASGLTLIGPSEGQKTGNTIYF. The CDR3 DNA reads as TGTGCTAGTGGTTTGACTCTTATTGGTCCTTCGGAAGGACAGAAAACTGGAAACACCATATATTTT.

This clone was observed a handful of times. V usage is TRBV28 and J usage is TRBJ1-1; TRBD1 matches at 10 bases. Germline V gene lookup returns CDR1 MDHEN and CDR2 SYDVKM. V lost 6 bases and J lost 2; bases outside the gene matches: 12. The CDR3 covers 17 residues. The CDR3 DNA follows: TGTGCCAGCAGCCCCCTTGCCGGGACAGGGGTTAACACTGAAGCTTTCTTT. Translated, it gives CASSPLAGTGVNTEAFF.

This chain links TRBV3-1 (or the pseudogene TRBV3-2) with TRBJ1-2; 10 positions match TRBD1. Germline assignment: CDR1 LGHDT and CDR2 YNNKEL (reference sequence). V trimming: 5 bases; J trimming: 13 bases; junction bases outside the gene matches: 10. This CDR3 contains 13 residues. CDR3 DNA sequence: TGTGCCAGCAGCTCGGGACAGGGGCCTGTACGCACCTTC. It is translated as CASSSGQGPVRTF.

This clone was counted between two and nine times. The J gene is TRBJ1-2, the V gene TRBV14, with D possibly matching TRBD1 (6 bases). The V and J ends lost 0 bases and 7 bases respectively, with 12 bases between them. CDR3 length: 14 residues. Germline assignment: CDR1 SGHDN and CDR2 FVKESK. DNA of the CDR3: TGTGCCAGCAGCCAAGACAGGGGAATCGTTGGCTACACCTTC. It yields the protein CASSQDRGIVGYTF.

V usage is TRBV18 and J usage is TRBJ1-5; D unresolved. Germline V gene sequence: CDR1 KGHSH, CDR2 LQKENI. V was clipped by 6 bases and J by 4 bases, with 10 bases between them. The CDR3 spans 13 residues. CDR3: CASSVGRNQPQHF. The CDR3 DNA reads as TGTGCCAGCTCTGTGGGGAGGAATCAGCCCCAGCATTTT. Based on the CDR3 plus reference TRBV18 and TRBJ1-5, the full variable domain is NAGVMQNPRHLVRRRGQEARLRCSPMKGHSHVYWYRQLPEEGLKFMVYLQKENIIDESGMPKERFSAEFPKEGPSILRIQQVVRGDSAAYFCASSVGRNQPQHFGDGTRLSIL.